This TCR beta chain was profiled in a study of T cells in Graves' hyperthyroidism and ophthalmopathy. This clonotype occurred many times. Recently diagnosed hyperthyroidism of less than 2 months' duration affected patients aged 18 to 65. Patients with uncontrolled infections, other autoimmune diseases, pregnancy or lactation were excluded. Fresh peripheral blood, 10 ml, was the source of the PBMCs. RNA transcripts were the template for amplifying TCR beta CDR3 regions. Researchers ran a first-round RT-PCR on the TCR CDR3 using the HTBI primer set. One entry per CDR3 protein results from TCRdb running MiXCR on the multiplex PCR reads. The profile shows 550,000 to 850,000 distinct CDR3 sequences, roughly a sixth of them singletons. CDR1 and CDR2 from the germline V gene are SEHNR and FQNEAQ (reference sequence). This CDR3 has 11 amino acids. V was shortened by 4 bases and J by 6 bases, with 6 bases between the two germline ends.

The chain employs TRBV7-9 and TRBJ1-2; possible D gene TRBD1, 5 bases. This TCR derives from a woman aged 45-60 years with Graves' hyperthyroidism that later progressed to Graves' ophthalmopathy. Sequencing input: blood. CDR3 sequence (DNA): TGTGCCAGCAGCTCGGGGGATGGCTACACCTTC. Amino acids: CASSSGDGYTF.